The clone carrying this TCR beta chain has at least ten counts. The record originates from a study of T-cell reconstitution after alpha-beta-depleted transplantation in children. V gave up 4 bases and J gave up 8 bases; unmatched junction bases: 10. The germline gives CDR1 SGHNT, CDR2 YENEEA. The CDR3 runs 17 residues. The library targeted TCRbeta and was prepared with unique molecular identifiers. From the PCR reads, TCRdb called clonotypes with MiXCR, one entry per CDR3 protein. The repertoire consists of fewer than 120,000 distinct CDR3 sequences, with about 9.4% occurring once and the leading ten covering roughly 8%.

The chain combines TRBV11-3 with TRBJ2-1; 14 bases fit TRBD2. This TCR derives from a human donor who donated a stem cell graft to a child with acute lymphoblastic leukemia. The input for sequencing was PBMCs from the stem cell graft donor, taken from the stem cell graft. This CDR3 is CASSSGTSGSAFHEQFF. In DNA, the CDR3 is TGTGCCAGCAGCTCCGGGACTAGCGGGAGCGCTTTCCATGAGCAGTTCTTC.